The clone carrying this TCR beta chain has at least ten counts. Its target is not known. The length of the CDR3 is 14 residues. The germline V and J ends were trimmed by 0 bases and 4 bases, with 10 bases remaining between them. CDR1 is SGDLS, CDR2 YYNGEE, per germline. The sample comes from a study of T cells in Graves' hyperthyroidism and ophthalmopathy. Findings and limits, study-wide: Blood samples included most of the expanded thyroid clonotypes exceeding 0.001.

TCR beta CDR3 regions were amplified from RNA. The HTBI primer set was used in a first-round RT-PCR of the TCR CDR3. TCRdb called the multiplex PCR reads again in MiXCR, with one record for every CDR3 protein. The profile covers around 300,000 distinct CDR3 sequences, with roughly 15% appearing a single time and 6.5% to 10% taken by the ten largest. The rearrangement links TRBV9 to TRBJ1-1; a possible D gene is TRBD1 (6 bases). The receptor was isolated from a woman in her thirties or forties with Graves' hyperthyroidism. Sequenced sample: blood. In DNA form, the CDR3 reads TGTGCCAGCAGCGTAGGAGGGGGTAGCACTGAAGCTTTCTTT. Its translation: CASSVGGGSTEAFF.